The 8 T cell receptor beta chains presented below share a single source sample, sequenced in a study of T cell repertoires in cytomegalovirus infection. TCRdb itself ran the reads through MiXCR, one entry per CDR3 protein. The sample has about 200,000 distinct CDR3 sequences; approximately 9.7% are singletons. The sequenced material came from PBMCs. These receptors all stem from a human donor in good health (CMV status not recorded). Some clones in this sample may be carry-over from other donors' samples.

A few counts support this clonotype. The chain recombines TRBV20-1 with TRBJ2-1, with D maybe TRBD2 (5 bases). This CDR3 contains 14 residues. V lost 4 bases, J lost 10 bases, and 20 bases lay in between. The germline V gene has CDR1 DFQATT and CDR2 SNEGSKA (reference sequence). Here the CDR3 DNA reads TGCAGTGCTAATCTAGACCATTCCCGCGGGGAGCAGTTCTTC. Translated, it gives CSANLDHSRGEQFF.

Many counts were recorded for this clonotype. One end of the junction does not line up with germline, which may come from a read error. This sequence joins TRBV7-9 and TRBJ1-4; 7 bases are shared with TRBD1. CDR1 SEHNR and CDR2 FQNEAQ come from the germline V gene (reference sequence). This CDR3 spans 14 amino acids. The CDR3 reads CASCLGTANEKLFF. The CDR3, as DNA: TGTGCCAGCTGCTTGGGGACAGCTAATGAAAAACTGTTTTTT.

Many counts were recorded for this clonotype. The V call is TRBV28, the J call TRBJ1-3; D unclear. Deletions cut 6 bases from V and 0 bases from J, with 9 bases between. The CDR3 runs 14 residues. Germline V gene lookup returns CDR1 MDHEN and CDR2 SYDVKM. This chain's CDR3 is CASSRASSGNTIYF. For the CDR3, the DNA is TGTGCCAGCAGCCGGGCCTCCTCTGGAAACACCATATATTTT.

This clonotype was counted at least ten times. V and J are TRBV7-2 and TRBJ2-2; weak D call: TRBD1 (5 bases). Germline loops: CDR1 SGHTA, CDR2 FQGNSA. V dropped 5 bases and J dropped 1 base, with 14 bases sitting between them. There are 16 residues in the CDR3. CDR3 loop: CASSPGPTGNTGELFF. In DNA form, the CDR3 reads TGTGCCAGCAGCCCCGGACCCACAGGGAACACCGGGGAGCTGTTTTTT. Combining the CDR3 with reference TRBV7-2 and TRBJ2-2 gives the whole variable domain GAGVSQSPSNKVTEKGKDVELRCDPISGHTALYWYRQSLGQGLEFLIYFQGNSAPDKSGLPSDRFSAERTGGSVSTLTIQRTQQEDSAVYLCASSPGPTGNTGELFFGEGSRLTVL.

This clonotype showed up many times. V is TRBV6-2 or TRBV6-3 and J is TRBJ2-2; 11 nucleotides line up with TRBD2. CDR3 size: 18 residues. The germline CDR1 and CDR2 sequences are MNHEY and SVGEGT. The J segment lost 1 base and the V segment lost 0 bases, leaving 4 bases of the junction unmatched. This CDR3 is CASSYSPSGGWNTGELFF. In nucleotides, the CDR3 is TGTGCCAGCAGTTACTCTCCTAGCGGGGGGTGGAACACCGGGGAGCTGTTTTTT.

This clonotype was recorded many times. The chain couples TRBV25-1 to TRBJ1-2, with 7 bases aligning to TRBD1. Germline CDR1 reads MGHDK; CDR2 reads SYGVNS. The CDR3 length is 14 residues. With 11 bases clipped from V and 0 bases from J, the junction kept 9 bases outside the gene matches. Written as DNA, the CDR3 is TGTGCCGGGATGGGAACAGGGGCTAACTATGGCTACACCTTC. This gives the protein CAGMGTGANYGYTF.

V and J are TRBV2 and TRBJ1-4; TRBD1 matches 10 bases. The germline CDR1 and CDR2 sequences are SNHLY and FYNNEI. V lost 6 bases to trimming and J lost 5 bases; unmatched junction nucleotides: 9. The CDR3 sequence is 16 residues long. For the CDR3, the DNA is TGTGCCAGCAGGGCGGGACAGGGGATTACCAATGAAAAACTGTTTTTT. Protein sequence: CASRAGQGITNEKLFF.

This clonotype turned up a few times. V and J are TRBV12-3 or TRBV12-4 and TRBJ2-1; TRBD2 agrees at 8 bases. With 7 bases clipped from V and 3 bases from J, the junction kept 5 bases outside the gene matches. CDR3 length equals 14 residues. For the CDR3, the DNA is TGTGCCAGCACCGTTAGCGGGATCTACAATGAGCAGTTCTTC. Translating gives CASTVSGIYNEQFF.